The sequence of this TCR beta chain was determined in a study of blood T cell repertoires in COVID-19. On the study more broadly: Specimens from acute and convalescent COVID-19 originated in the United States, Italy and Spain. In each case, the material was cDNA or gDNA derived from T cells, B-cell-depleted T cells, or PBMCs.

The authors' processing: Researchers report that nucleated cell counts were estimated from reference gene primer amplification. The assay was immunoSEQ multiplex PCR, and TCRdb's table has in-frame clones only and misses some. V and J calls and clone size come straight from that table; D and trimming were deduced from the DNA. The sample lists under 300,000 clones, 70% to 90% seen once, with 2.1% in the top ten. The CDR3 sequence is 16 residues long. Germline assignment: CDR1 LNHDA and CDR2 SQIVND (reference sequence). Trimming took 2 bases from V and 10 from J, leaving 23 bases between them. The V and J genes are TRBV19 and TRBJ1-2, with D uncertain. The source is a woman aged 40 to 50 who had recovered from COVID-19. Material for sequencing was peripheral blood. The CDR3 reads CASSISRGPLTYDYTF. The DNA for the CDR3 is TGTGCCAGTAGTATATCCCGCGGGCCCCTTACTTACGACTACACCTTC.